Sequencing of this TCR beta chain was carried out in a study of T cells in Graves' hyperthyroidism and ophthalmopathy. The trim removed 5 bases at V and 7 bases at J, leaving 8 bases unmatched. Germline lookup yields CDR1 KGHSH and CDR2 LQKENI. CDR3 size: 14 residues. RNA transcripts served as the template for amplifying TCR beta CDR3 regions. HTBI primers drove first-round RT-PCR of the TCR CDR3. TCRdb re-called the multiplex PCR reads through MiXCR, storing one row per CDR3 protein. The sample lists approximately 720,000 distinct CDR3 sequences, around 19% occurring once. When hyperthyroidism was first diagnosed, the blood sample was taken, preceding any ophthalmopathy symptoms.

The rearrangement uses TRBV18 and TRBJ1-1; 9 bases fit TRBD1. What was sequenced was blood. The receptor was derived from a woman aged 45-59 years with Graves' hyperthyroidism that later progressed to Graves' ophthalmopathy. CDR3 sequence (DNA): TGTGCCAGCTCAGCGGGACAGGGTATTCTTGAAGCTTTCTTT. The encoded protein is CASSAGQGILEAFF. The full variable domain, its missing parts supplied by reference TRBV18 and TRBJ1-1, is NAGVMQNPRHLVRRRGQEARLRCSPMKGHSHVYWYRQLPEEGLKFMVYLQKENIIDESGMPKERFSAEFPKEGPSILRIQQVVRGDSAAYFCASSAGQGILEAFFGQGTRLTVV.